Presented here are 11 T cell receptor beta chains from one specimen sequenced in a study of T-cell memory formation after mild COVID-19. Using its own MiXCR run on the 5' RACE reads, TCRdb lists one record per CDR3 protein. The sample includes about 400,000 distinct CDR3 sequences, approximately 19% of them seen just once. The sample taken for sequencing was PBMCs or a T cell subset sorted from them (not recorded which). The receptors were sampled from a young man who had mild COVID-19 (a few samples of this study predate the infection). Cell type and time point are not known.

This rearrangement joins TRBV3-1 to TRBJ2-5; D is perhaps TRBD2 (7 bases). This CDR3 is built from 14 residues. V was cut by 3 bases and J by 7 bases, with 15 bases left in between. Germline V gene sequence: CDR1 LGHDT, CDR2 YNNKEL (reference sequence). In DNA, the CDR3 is TGTGCCAGCAGCCAGCCGGGGGGCGCCGGGACCCAGTACTTC. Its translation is CASSQPGGAGTQYF.

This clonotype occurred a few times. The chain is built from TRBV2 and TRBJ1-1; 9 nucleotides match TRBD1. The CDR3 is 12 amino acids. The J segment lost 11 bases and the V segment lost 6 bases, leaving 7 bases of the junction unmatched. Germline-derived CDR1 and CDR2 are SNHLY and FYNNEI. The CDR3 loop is CASRRTGDRAFF. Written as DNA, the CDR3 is TGTGCCAGCAGGAGGACAGGGGACAGGGCTTTCTTT.

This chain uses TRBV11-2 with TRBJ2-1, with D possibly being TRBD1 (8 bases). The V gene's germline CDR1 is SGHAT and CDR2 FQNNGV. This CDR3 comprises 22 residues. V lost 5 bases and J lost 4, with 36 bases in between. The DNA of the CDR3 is TGTGCCAGCAGCCGCCCCGGGACAGGTTTCGAGAGCGGGGACGTTAGATACAATGAGCAGTTCTTC. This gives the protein CASSRPGTGFESGDVRYNEQFF.

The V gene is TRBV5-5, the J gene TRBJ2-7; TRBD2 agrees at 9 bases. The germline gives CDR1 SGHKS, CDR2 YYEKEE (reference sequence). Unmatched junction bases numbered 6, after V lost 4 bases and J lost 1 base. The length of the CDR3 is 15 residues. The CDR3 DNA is TGTGCCAGCAGCGGCGGGGGGGGGAGATCCTACGAGCAGTACGTC. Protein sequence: CASSGGGGRSYEQYV.

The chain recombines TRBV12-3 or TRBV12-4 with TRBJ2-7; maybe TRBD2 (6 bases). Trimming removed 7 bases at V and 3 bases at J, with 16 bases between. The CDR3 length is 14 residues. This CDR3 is CASKGTSRHYEQYF. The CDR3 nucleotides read TGTGCCAGCAAAGGGACTTCCCGACACTACGAGCAGTACTTC.

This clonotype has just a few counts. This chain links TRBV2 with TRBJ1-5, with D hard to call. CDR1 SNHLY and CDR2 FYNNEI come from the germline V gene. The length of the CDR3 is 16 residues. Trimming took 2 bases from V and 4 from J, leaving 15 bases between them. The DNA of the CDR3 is TGTGCCAGCAGTGAACGGACGGCAGCGATAAATCAGCCCCAGCATTTT. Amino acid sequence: CASSERTAAINQPQHF.

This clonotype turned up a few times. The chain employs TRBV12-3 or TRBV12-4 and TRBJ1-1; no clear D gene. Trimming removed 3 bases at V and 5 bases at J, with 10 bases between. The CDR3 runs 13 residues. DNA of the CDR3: TGTGCCAGCAGTTTTCGCTCGGGAACTGAAGCTTTCTTT. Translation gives CASSFRSGTEAFF.

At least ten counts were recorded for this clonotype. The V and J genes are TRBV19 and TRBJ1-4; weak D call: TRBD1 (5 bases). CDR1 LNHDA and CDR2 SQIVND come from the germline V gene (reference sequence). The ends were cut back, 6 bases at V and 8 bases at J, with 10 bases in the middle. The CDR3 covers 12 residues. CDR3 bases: TGTGCCAGTAGGGGGGATGGAGAAAAACTGTTTTTT. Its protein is CASRGDGEKLFF.

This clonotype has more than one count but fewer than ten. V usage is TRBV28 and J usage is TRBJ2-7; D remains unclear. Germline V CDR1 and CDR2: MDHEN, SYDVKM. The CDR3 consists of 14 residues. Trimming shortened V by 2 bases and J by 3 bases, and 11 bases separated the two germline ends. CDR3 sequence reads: CASSLGGWSYEQYV. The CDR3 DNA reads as TGTGCCAGCAGTTTAGGTGGCTGGAGCTACGAGCAGTACGTC.

The CDR3 reads CASSPGADSNQPQHF. The CDR3 DNA follows: TGCGCCAGCAGCCCCGGGGCAGATAGCAATCAGCCCCAGCATTTT. The chain uses TRBV5-1 and TRBJ1-5; D possibly corresponds to TRBD1 (5 bases). The CDR3 runs to 15 residues. Trimming took off 4 bases at V and 0 bases at J, with 11 bases between the two ends. Germline V gene sequence: CDR1 SGHRS, CDR2 YFSETQ.

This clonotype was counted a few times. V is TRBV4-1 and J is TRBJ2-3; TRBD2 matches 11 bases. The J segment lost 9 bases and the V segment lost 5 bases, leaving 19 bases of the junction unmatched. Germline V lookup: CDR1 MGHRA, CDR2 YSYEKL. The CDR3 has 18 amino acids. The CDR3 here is CASSDNPGLADSPRTQYF. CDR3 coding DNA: TGCGCCAGCAGCGACAACCCGGGACTAGCGGACTCACCGAGGACGCAGTATTTT.